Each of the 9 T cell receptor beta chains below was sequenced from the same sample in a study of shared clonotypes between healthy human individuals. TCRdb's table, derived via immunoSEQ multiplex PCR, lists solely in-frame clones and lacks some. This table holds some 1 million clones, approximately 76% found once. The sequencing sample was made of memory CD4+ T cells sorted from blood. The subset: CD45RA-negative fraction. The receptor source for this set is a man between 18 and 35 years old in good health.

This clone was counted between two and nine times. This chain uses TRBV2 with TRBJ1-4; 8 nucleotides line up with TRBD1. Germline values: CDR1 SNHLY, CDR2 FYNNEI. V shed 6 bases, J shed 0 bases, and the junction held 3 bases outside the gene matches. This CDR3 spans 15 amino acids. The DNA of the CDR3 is TGTGCCAGCAGCGTGGACAGGGCAACTAATGAAAAACTGTTTTTT. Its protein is CASSVDRATNEKLFF.

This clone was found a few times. The CDR3 sequence: CASRQSGRAGEQFF. CDR3 nucleotide sequence: TGTGCCAGCAGACAGAGCGGGAGGGCCGGTGAGCAGTTCTTC. The V call is TRBV6-6, the J call TRBJ2-1; 10 bases map to TRBD2. The length of the CDR3 is 14 residues. J lost 9 bases, V lost 6 bases, and 8 bases had no gene match. Per germline, CDR1 MNHNY and CDR2 SVGAGI (reference sequence).

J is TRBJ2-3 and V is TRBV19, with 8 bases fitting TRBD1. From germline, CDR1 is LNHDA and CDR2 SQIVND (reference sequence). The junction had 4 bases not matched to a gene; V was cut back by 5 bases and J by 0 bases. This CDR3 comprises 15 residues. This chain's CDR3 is CASSWTGPSTDTQYF. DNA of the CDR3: TGTGCCAGTAGTTGGACAGGGCCTAGCACAGATACGCAGTATTTT.

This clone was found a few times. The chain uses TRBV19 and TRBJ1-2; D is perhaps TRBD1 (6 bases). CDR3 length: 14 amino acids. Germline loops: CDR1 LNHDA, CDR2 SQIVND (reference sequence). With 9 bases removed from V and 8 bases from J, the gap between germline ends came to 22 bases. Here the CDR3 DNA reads TGTGCCAGCAGGCCCCCGGACAGAGGATCCGGCTACACCTTC. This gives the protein CASRPPDRGSGYTF.

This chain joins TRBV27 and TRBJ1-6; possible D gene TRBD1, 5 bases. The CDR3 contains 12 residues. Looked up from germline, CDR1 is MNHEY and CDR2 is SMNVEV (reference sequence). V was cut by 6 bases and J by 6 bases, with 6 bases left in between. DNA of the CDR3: TGTGCCAGCAGGGGGGGTAATTCACCCCTCCACTTT. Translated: CASRGGNSPLHF.

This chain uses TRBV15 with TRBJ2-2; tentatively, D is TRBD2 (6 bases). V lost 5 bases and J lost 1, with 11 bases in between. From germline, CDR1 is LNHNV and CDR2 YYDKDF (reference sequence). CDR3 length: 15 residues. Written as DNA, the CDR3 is TGTGCCACCAGCGGGGGGAGCGGGAACACCGGGGAGCTGTTTTTT. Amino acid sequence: CATSGGSGNTGELFF. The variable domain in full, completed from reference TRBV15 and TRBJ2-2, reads DAMVIQNPRYQVTQFGKPVTLSCSQTLNHNVMYWYQQKSSQAPKLLFHYYDKDFNNEADTPDNFQSRRPNTSFCFLDIRSPGLGDTAMYLCATSGGSGNTGELFFGEGSRLTVL.

The CDR3 spells CASSFAGRNNSPLHF. The CDR3 DNA reads as TGCGCCAGCAGCTTCGCAGGGCGGAATAATTCACCCCTCCACTTT. The chain combines TRBV5-1 with TRBJ1-6; D is possibly TRBD1 (5 bases). The ends were cut back, 2 bases at V and 5 bases at J, with 11 bases in the middle. CDR3 length: 15 residues. The germline V gene has CDR1 SGHRS and CDR2 YFSETQ.

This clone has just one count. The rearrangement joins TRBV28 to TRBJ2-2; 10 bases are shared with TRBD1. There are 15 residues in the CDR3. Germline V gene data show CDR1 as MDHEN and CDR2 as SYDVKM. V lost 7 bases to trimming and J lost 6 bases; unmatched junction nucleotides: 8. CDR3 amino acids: CASITGTGVPGELFF. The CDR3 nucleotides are TGTGCCAGCATCACCGGGACAGGGGTCCCCGGGGAGCTGTTTTTT. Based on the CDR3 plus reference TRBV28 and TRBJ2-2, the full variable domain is DVKVTQSSRYLVKRTGEKVFLECVQDMDHENMFWYRQDPGLGLRLIYFSYDVKMKEKGDIPEGYSVSREKKERFSLILESASTNQTSMYLCASITGTGVPGELFFGEGSRLTVL.

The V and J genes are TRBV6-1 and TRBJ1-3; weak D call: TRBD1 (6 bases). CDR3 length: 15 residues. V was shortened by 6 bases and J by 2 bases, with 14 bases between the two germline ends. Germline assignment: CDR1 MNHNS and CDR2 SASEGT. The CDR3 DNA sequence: TGTGCCAGCAGGGACCCGCGGGGGCCTGGAAACACCATATATTTT. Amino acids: CASRDPRGPGNTIYF.